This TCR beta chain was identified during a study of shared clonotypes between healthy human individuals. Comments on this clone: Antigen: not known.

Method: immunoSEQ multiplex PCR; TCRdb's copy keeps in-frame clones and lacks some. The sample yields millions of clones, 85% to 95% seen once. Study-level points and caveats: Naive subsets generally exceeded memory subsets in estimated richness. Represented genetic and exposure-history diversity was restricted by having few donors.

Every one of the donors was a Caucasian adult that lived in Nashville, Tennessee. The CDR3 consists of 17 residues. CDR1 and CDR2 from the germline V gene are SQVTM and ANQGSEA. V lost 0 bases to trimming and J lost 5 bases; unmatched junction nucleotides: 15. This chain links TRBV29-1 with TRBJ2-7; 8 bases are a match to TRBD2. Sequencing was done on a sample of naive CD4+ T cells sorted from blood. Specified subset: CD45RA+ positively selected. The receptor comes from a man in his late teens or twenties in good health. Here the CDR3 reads CSVEEALGTGGPHEQYF. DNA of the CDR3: TGCAGCGTTGAAGAGGCCCTCGGGACGGGAGGGCCCCACGAGCAGTACTTC.